This T cell receptor (beta chain) is drawn from a study of human T cells and chemical hapten exposure. The wider study: Slight volume differences across pooled libraries mainly accounted for varying per-sample TCR yields.

Within the library, unique molecular identifiers were attached to each individual cDNA molecule. In the study's own analysis: Samples had a median of roughly 100,000 TCRs, ranging roughly 23,224 to 690,600. Each CDR3 protein gets one entry after TCRdb re-called the RACE reads with MiXCR. None of the V and J calls come from the authors' own analysis; TCRdb made them. The sample records some 93,000 distinct CDR3 sequences, roughly 8% being singletons. This clonotype was counted many times. V was trimmed by 1 base and J by 6 bases, leaving 10 bases between them. The germline CDR1 and CDR2 sequences are MGHRA and YSYEKL. The CDR3 contains 14 residues. Documented time point: healthy volunteer bleed at 2 weeks. From whole blood left unfractionated, total RNA was extracted.

Material: whole blood. This TCR was sampled from a female donor in good health. Some clones in this sample may be carry-over from other donors' samples. The chain uses TRBV4-1 and TRBJ1-5; D remains ambiguous. CDR3 DNA: TGCGCCAGCAGCCAAGCAAGGCAGCCTCAGCCCCAGCATTTT. This translates into CASSQARQPQPQHF.